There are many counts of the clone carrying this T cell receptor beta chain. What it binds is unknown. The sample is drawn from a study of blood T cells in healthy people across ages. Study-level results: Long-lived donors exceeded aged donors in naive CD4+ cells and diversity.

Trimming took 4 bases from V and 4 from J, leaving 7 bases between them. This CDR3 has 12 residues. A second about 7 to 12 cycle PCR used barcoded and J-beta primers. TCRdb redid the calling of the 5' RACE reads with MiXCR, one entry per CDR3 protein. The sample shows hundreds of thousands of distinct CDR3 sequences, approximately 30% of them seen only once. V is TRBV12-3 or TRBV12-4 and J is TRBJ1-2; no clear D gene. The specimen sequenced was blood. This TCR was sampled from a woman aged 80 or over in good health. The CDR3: CASSSDGYGYTF. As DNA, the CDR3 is TGTGCCAGCAGTTCGGACGGCTATGGCTACACCTTC.